Listed below are T cell receptor beta chains from one sample, sequenced in a study of CD8+CD57+ T cells in acquired aplastic anemia. TCRdb reprocessed the reads via MiXCR and lists one record per CDR3 protein. The sample lists 150,000 to 200,000 distinct CDR3 sequences, 50% to 75% seen once, with more than 45% in the top ten. The sample consisted of sorted CD4+, CD8+, or CD8+CD57+ T cells (not recorded which) from PBMCs. These receptors were obtained from a human donor with severe aplastic anemia or a healthy control (not recorded which). Each CDR3 is given with its conserved first and last residue. The order of the fields is J gene, clone size, D gene, V gene, CDR3 protein, CDR3 DNA. A D gene is named only where the DNA matches it firmly. Size tells how often a clone was seen (once, few, many) or the class of an expanded clone, and some rows leave it out.

TRBJ2-3 . TRBD2 TRBV10-3 CAISSPGLAGAADTQYF TGTGCCATCAGTAGTCCGGGACTAGCGGGAGCGGCAGATACGCAGTATTTT
TRBJ1-1 few . TRBV7-3 CASSLTGRGMNTEAFF TGTGCCAGCAGCTTAACAGGTAGGGGCATGAACACTGAAGCTTTCTTT
TRBJ1-4 many . TRBV6-5 CASSWDGTNEKLFF TGTGCCAGCAGCTGGGACGGAACTAATGAAAAACTGTTTTTT
TRBJ1-1 . . TRBV7-2 CASSSRKGNTEAFF TGTGCCAGCAGCTCCCGCAAGGGGAACACTGAAGCTTTCTTT
TRBJ2-7 many . TRBV3-1 CASSQEGAGLSYEQYF TGTGCCAGCAGCCAAGAGGGTGCGGGTCTATCCTACGAGCAGTACTTC
TRBJ2-3 many TRBD1 TRBV6-4 CASSGTGGTDTQYF TGTGCCAGCAGTGGGACAGGGGGCACAGATACGCAGTATTTT
TRBJ2-5 . TRBD2 TRBV12-3/TRBV12-4 CASKPSQTSGLVPQYF TGTGCCAGCAAACCCTCCCAGACTAGCGGGCTAGTCCCCCAGTACTTC
TRBJ1-2 many TRBD1 TRBV2 CASSDEGAPRGYTF TGTGCCAGCAGTGATGAGGGGGCGCCTCGAGGCTACACCTTC
TRBJ2-7 . . TRBV6-1 CASSEAVGSGYYEQYF TGTGCCAGCAGTGAAGCGGTTGGGAGCGGATACTACGAGCAGTACTTC
TRBJ2-7 . . TRBV2 CASGRDSSYEQYF TGTGCCAGCGGACGGGACTCTTCCTACGAGCAGTACTTC
TRBJ2-2 . . TRBV30 CAWSRSTGELFF TGTGCCTGGAGCAGAAGTACCGGGGAGCTGTTTTTT
TRBJ2-1 . TRBD1 TRBV5-1 CASSFRDSYNEQFF TGCGCCAGCAGCTTCAGGGACAGCTACAATGAGCAGTTCTTC
TRBJ2-7 . TRBD1 TRBV11-2 CASSLAGDRVGEQYF TGTGCCAGCAGCTTAGCTGGAGACAGGGTGGGCGAGCAGTACTTC
TRBJ1-2 . TRBD1 TRBV7-9 CASSLGDRDRDNYGYTF TGTGCCAGCAGCTTAGGGGACCGGGACAGAGATAACTATGGCTACACCTTC
TRBJ2-7 . . TRBV24-1 CATSDWAGPGSDEQYF TGTGCCACCAGTGATTGGGCGGGACCGGGGTCGGACGAGCAGTACTTC
TRBJ1-2 . . TRBV7-9 CASRPAAGILNYGYTF TGTGCCAGCAGACCAGCCGCAGGGATACTCAACTATGGCTACACCTTC
TRBJ2-2 . TRBD1 TRBV2 CASNWDRAQNNGELFF TGTGCCAGCAACTGGGACAGGGCTCAAAACAACGGGGAGCTGTTTTTT
TRBJ2-5 . . TRBV20-1 CSAPSLGKETQYF TGCAGTGCCCCCTCTTTGGGGAAAGAGACCCAGTACTTC
TRBJ1-2 many . TRBV13 CASSLGFGANYGYTF TGTGCCAGCAGCTTAGGTTTCGGGGCTAACTATGGCTACACCTTC
TRBJ1-5 . . TRBV9 CASSGDPNQPQHF TGTGCCAGCTCCGGTGATCCCAATCAGCCCCAGCATTTT
TRBJ2-3 many . TRBV5-1 CASSLEGITTGTQYF TGCGCCAGCAGCTTGGAAGGGATTACAACGGGTACGCAGTATTTT
TRBJ2-2 . . TRBV5-6 CASSLFGGGTGELFF TGTGCCAGCAGTCTCTTCGGGGGCGGGACCGGGGAGCTGTTTTTT